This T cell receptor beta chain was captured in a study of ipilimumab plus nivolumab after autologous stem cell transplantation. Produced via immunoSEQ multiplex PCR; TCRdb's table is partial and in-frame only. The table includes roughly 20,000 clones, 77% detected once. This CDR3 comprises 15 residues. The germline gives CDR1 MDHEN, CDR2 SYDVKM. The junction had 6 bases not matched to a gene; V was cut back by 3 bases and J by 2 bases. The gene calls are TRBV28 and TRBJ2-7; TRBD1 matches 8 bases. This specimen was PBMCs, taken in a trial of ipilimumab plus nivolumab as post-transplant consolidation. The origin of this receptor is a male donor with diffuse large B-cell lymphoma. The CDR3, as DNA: TGTGCCAGCAGTTTTCTGGACAGGGCCCCCTACGAGCAGTACTTC. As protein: CASSFLDRAPYEQYF.